This T cell receptor (beta chain) is from a study of regulatory T cells in long-lasting Graves disease. Trimming cost V 5 bases and J 3 bases, with 16 bases left between them. This CDR3 has 15 amino acids. The germline V gene has CDR1 SGHAT and CDR2 FQDESV (reference sequence). With iRepertoire HTBI primers and Arm-PCR of CDR3 regions, TCR beta libraries were built. A single record per CDR3 protein comes from TCRdb applying MiXCR to the multiplex PCR reads. The sample has about 530,000 distinct CDR3 sequences; 15% to 20% are singletons. Time point reported: newly diagnosed GD, antithyroid drugs for less than 3 months. PBMC-extracted RNA yielded the TCR library. The sample was also reused in another study, on T cells in Graves' hyperthyroidism and ophthalmopathy. That work contributes: Separation of ophthalmopathy from stable hyperthyroidism was achieved by a 13 V-J model.

This sequence joins TRBV11-1 and TRBJ2-5; D is tentatively TRBD1 or TRBD2 (5 bases each). The starting material was peripheral blood mononuclear cells (PBMCs), obtained at new diagnosis, from a patient treated with antithyroid drugs. This TCR derives from a woman aged 40 to 65 with Graves disease. CDR3 sequence (DNA): TGTGCCAGCAGCCCCCGTTCGGGGCCTGAAGAGACCCAGTACTTC. Encoded protein: CASSPRSGPEETQYF.